These 25 T cell receptor beta chains were sequenced from one sample in a study of T cells in Graves' hyperthyroidism and ophthalmopathy. RNA transcripts served as the template for amplifying TCR beta CDR3 regions. Primed by the HTBI set, a first-round RT-PCR was run on the TCR CDR3. TCRdb analysed the multiplex PCR reads with MiXCR anew, one entry per CDR3 protein. This table has under 650,000 distinct CDR3 sequences, about 17% appearing once. Sequenced: blood. The origin of the receptors is a woman in her twenties or thirties with Graves' hyperthyroidism.

This clonotype appeared a few times. The rearrangement uses TRBV28 and TRBJ1-1; 7 bases map to TRBD1. Germline-derived CDR1 and CDR2 are MDHEN and SYDVKM. The CDR3 is 12 residues long. Unmatched junction bases numbered 6, after V lost 3 bases and J lost 11 bases. CDR3 sequence (DNA): TGTGCCAGCAGTTTGTACAGGGGCGCGGCTTTCTTT. Translating gives CASSLYRGAAFF.

The chain joins TRBV3-1 to TRBJ1-6, with D hard to call. The CDR3 sequence is 12 residues long. The germline V gene encodes CDR1 LGHDT and CDR2 YNNKEL (reference sequence). Deletions cut 1 base from V and 7 bases from J, with 2 bases between. CDR3 sequence (DNA): TGTGCCAGCAGCCAAGGGAATTCACCCCTCCACTTT. Translating gives CASSQGNSPLHF.

This clonotype was observed many times. The chain couples TRBV7-9 to TRBJ2-1, with 7 bases matching TRBD2. This CDR3 contains 12 residues. V lost 3 bases, J lost 12 bases, and 5 bases stayed unmatched. Germline lookup yields CDR1 SEHNR and CDR2 FQNEAQ (reference sequence). Here the CDR3 DNA reads TGTGCCAGCAGCTTGACTAGCTACGGGCAGTTCTTC. Amino acid sequence: CASSLTSYGQFF.

V gene TRBV6-1 combines with J gene TRBJ1-5, with TRBD1 matching over 10 bases. The CDR3 is 15 amino acids. Germline assignment: CDR1 MNHNS and CDR2 SASEGT. V lost 4 bases and J lost 10; bases outside the gene matches: 10. The CDR3 bases are TGTGCCAGCAGTGGACCGGGACAGGGGACCGTTCCCCAGCATTTT. Translated: CASSGPGQGTVPQHF.

This clonotype was detected a few times. The chain employs TRBV12-3 or TRBV12-4 and TRBJ2-7; D possibly corresponds to TRBD1 (5 bases). Trimming took 3 bases from V and 5 from J, leaving 8 bases between them. The CDR3 has 12 amino acids. CDR3 region: CASSFSGNEQYF. CDR3 sequence (DNA): TGTGCCAGCAGTTTTTCAGGGAACGAGCAGTACTTC.

This clonotype was counted only a few times. The chain is built from TRBV11-2 and TRBJ2-3; the match to TRBD2 covers 14 bases. With 5 bases clipped from V and 3 bases from J, the junction kept 10 bases outside the gene matches. The CDR3 contains 18 residues. The germline CDR1 and CDR2 sequences are SGHAT and FQNNGV. In nucleotides, the CDR3 is TGTGCCAGCAGCGGAACCGGGACTAGCGGGAGAATAACAGATACGCAGTATTTT. It codes for CASSGTGTSGRITDTQYF.

Ten or more counts support this clonotype. This chain uses TRBV14 with TRBJ2-7, with TRBD2 as a possible D gene (6 bases). CDR3 size: 14 residues. The V and J ends lost 3 bases and 0 bases respectively, with 9 bases between them. CDR1 and CDR2 (germline): SGHDN, FVKESK. For the CDR3, the DNA is TGTGCCAGCAGCCAGACTAGAAGCTCCTACGAGCAGTACTTC. Its translation is CASSQTRSSYEQYF.

The CDR3 spells CSVLGQGDGPQHF. Written as DNA, the CDR3 is TGCAGCGTGTTGGGACAGGGGGATGGGCCCCAGCATTTT. The gene calls are TRBV29-1 and TRBJ1-5, with 11 bases matching TRBD1. Germline CDR1 is SQVTM and CDR2 is ANQGSEA. The CDR3 consists of 13 residues. Trimming removed 6 bases from V and 9 bases from J; junction bases left unmatched: 7.

This clonotype has at least ten counts. The gene calls are TRBV2 and TRBJ1-5; D call uncertain. The CDR3 extends over 14 amino acids. Germline values: CDR1 SNHLY, CDR2 FYNNEI. Trimming cost V 4 bases and J 1 base, with 8 bases left between them. This CDR3 reads CASSGLQSNQPQHF. CDR3 coding DNA: TGTGCCAGCAGTGGGTTGCAGAGCAATCAGCCCCAGCATTTT.

At least ten counts were recorded for this clonotype. The chain is built from TRBV2 and TRBJ2-3; the D is unclear. The germline CDR1 and CDR2 sequences are SNHLY and FYNNEI. This CDR3 has 14 residues. Trimming removed 4 bases at V and 7 bases at J, with 15 bases between. The CDR3 sequence is CASSGTDPQNTQYF. In DNA, the CDR3 is TGTGCCAGCAGTGGGACCGACCCCCAGAATACGCAGTATTTT.

This clonotype was detected ten times or more. This chain connects TRBV28 to TRBJ2-5, with 8 bases matching TRBD1. Trimming removed 6 bases from V and 5 bases from J; junction bases left unmatched: 8. The CDR3 totals 14 residues. Germline CDR1 MDHEN, CDR2 SYDVKM. This CDR3 reads CASRWTGRGETQYF. The CDR3 bases are TGTGCCAGCAGATGGACAGGGCGTGGGGAGACCCAGTACTTC.

This clonotype has ten or more counts. The V gene is TRBV12-3 or TRBV12-4, the J gene TRBJ1-2, with a weak D call TRBD1 (6 bases). The germline V and J ends were trimmed by 5 bases and 8 bases, with 18 bases remaining between them. This CDR3 region has 14 residues. CDR3 coding DNA: TGTGCCAGCAGTCCCACAGGGTTCGTTTACGGCTACACCTTC. Translating gives CASSPTGFVYGYTF.

This clonotype was counted only a few times. This chain uses TRBV5-5 with TRBJ2-2, with unresolved D. Germline V gives CDR1 SGHKS, CDR2 YYEKEE (reference sequence). Trimming pared 0 bases from V and 4 bases from J, leaving 19 bases between. The CDR3 spans 18 residues. The DNA for the CDR3 is TGTGCCAGCAGCTTGGCCTTGACGGTCCTGGACGGCACCGGGGAGCTGTTTTTT. Amino acid sequence: CASSLALTVLDGTGELFF.

The table lists this clonotype with many counts. The chain joins TRBV18 to TRBJ2-3, with no clear D. Per germline, CDR1 KGHSH and CDR2 LQKENI. The CDR3 runs to 14 residues. V gave up 2 bases and J gave up 3 bases, with 9 bases separating them. This CDR3 reads CASSPEFATDTQYF. In DNA, the CDR3 is TGTGCCAGCTCACCAGAGTTCGCAACAGATACGCAGTATTTT.

The V gene is TRBV19, the J gene TRBJ1-2; D call uncertain. Germline V gives CDR1 LNHDA, CDR2 SQIVND (reference sequence). The CDR3 runs 14 residues. Trimming took 0 bases from V and 5 from J, leaving 10 bases between them. Here the CDR3 DNA reads TGTGCCAGTAGTATAGACCGGAACCCATATGGCTACACCTTC. Protein: CASSIDRNPYGYTF.

This clonotype came up many times. This chain joins TRBV28 and TRBJ1-2; D remains unclear. This CDR3 comprises 15 residues. In germline, CDR1 is MDHEN, CDR2 SYDVKM. Between the trimmed V and J ends, which lost 5 bases and 4 bases, there was a span of 17 bases. The CDR3 loop reads CASSPRNFRTYGYTF. The CDR3 DNA is TGTGCCAGCAGTCCCCGTAACTTTCGTACCTATGGCTACACCTTC.

This clonotype was detected only a few times. The chain employs TRBV5-6 and TRBJ1-1, with TRBD1 identical over 10 bases. The CDR3 is 16 amino acids. Trimming took 3 bases from V and 0 from J; bases not matched to a gene: 5. Germline V gene sequence: CDR1 SGHDT, CDR2 YYEEEE. The CDR3, as DNA: TGTGCCAGCAGCTGGACAGGGGGAAGCATGAACACTGAAGCTTTCTTT. It codes for CASSWTGGSMNTEAFF.

This clonotype was observed at least ten times. The rearrangement links TRBV11-2 to TRBJ2-5; D may be TRBD1 (7 bases). CDR3 length: 17 residues. The germline V gene has CDR1 SGHAT and CDR2 FQNNGV. Trimming shortened V by 8 bases and J by 1 base, and 23 bases separated the two germline ends. The CDR3 bases are TGTGCCAGCGGATACGGGGGTTGGGACAGATTCCAAGAGACCCAGTACTTC. Protein product: CASGYGGWDRFQETQYF.

This clonotype has only a few counts. J is TRBJ1-1 and V is TRBV11-2, with a weak D call TRBD1 (6 bases). The CDR3 is 17 amino acids. V lost 5 bases to trimming and J lost 0 bases, with 19 bases between them. Germline-derived CDR1 and CDR2 are SGHAT and FQNNGV. The CDR3: CASSPFPGDWVNTEAFF. CDR3 DNA sequence: TGTGCCAGCAGCCCATTTCCAGGGGATTGGGTGAACACTGAAGCTTTCTTT.

This clonotype was counted at least ten times. J is TRBJ1-1 and V is TRBV5-6; the D is unclear. The germline V and J ends were trimmed by 2 bases and 2 bases, with 7 bases remaining between them. This CDR3 has 13 residues. CDR1 and CDR2 (germline): SGHDT, YYEEEE. For the CDR3, the DNA is TGTGCCAGCAGCTTCCCAAGCAACACTGAAGCTTTCTTT. Protein: CASSFPSNTEAFF.

This clonotype was seen at least ten times. The V gene is TRBV19, the J gene TRBJ2-3, with a possible D match to TRBD2 (5 bases). Between the trimmed V and J ends, which lost 2 bases and 3 bases, there was a span of 21 bases. CDR1 is LNHDA and CDR2 is SQIVND in the germline V gene (reference sequence). The CDR3 consists of 18 residues. The CDR3 DNA is TGTGCCAGTAGTATATTCCTCGGTCTAGCTGAAGGGACAGATACGCAGTATTTT. It translates to CASSIFLGLAEGTDTQYF. Looking up the rest from reference TRBV19 and TRBJ2-3 gives the full variable domain: DGGITQSPKYLFRKEGQNVTLSCEQNLNHDAMYWYRQDPGQGLRLIYYSQIVNDFQKGDIAEGYSVSREKKESFPLTVTSAQKNPTAFYLCASSIFLGLAEGTDTQYFGPGTRLTVL.

This clonotype has at least ten counts. The chain is built from TRBV28 and TRBJ2-7, with 7 bases matching TRBD1. CDR3 length: 12 amino acids. The germline V gene encodes CDR1 MDHEN and CDR2 SYDVKM. V lost 2 bases and J lost 7; bases outside the gene matches: 2. The CDR3 nucleotides are TGTGCCAGCAGTTTAGCCAGGGGGGAGCAGTACTTC. This sequence encodes CASSLARGEQYF.

The V and J genes are TRBV30 and TRBJ2-5; perhaps TRBD1 as D (5 bases). The CDR3 has 15 residues. The germline V and J ends were trimmed by 0 bases and 5 bases, with 16 bases remaining between them. CDR1 is GTSNPN and CDR2 is SVGIG in the germline V gene (reference sequence). CDR3 DNA sequence: TGTGCCTGGAGTGTAAGGGGCTCGATGGGGGAGACCCAGTACTTC. This encodes CAWSVRGSMGETQYF.

This clonotype was picked up many times. The rearrangement joins TRBV7-8 to TRBJ2-1, with D possibly being TRBD1 (5 bases). The CDR3 covers 16 residues. CDR1 is SGHVS and CDR2 is FQNEAQ in the germline V gene. V shed 2 bases and J shed 5 bases, with 16 bases lying between them. The CDR3 sequence is CASSLFGSGKDNEQFF. CDR3 nucleotide sequence: TGTGCCAGCAGCTTATTCGGGTCAGGGAAGGACAATGAGCAGTTCTTC.

In its sample, this clonotype was seen a few times. The genes are TRBV28 and TRBJ2-3, with D possibly TRBD1 on 7 matching bases. Trimming pared 6 bases from V and 2 bases from J, leaving 24 bases between. CDR3 length equals 18 residues. CDR1 and CDR2 (germline): MDHEN, SYDVKM. The CDR3 spells CASRPPSGQGEDTDTQYF. CDR3 nucleotides: TGTGCCAGCAGACCTCCCTCAGGGCAGGGGGAGGACACAGATACGCAGTATTTT.